Described below is a single T cell receptor (beta chain) sequence and its context. The antigen is not known. The data belong to a study of early T cells in non-severe SARS-CoV-2 infection. Study details: Unpaired chains resulted from sequencing bulk RNA of unsorted whole blood. General study findings and limits: Private and CD4 specificities were missed by VDJdb matching, which favored anti-spike CD8 responses.

Attached unique molecular identifiers marked individual cDNA molecules. TCRdb independently ran MiXCR on the 5' RACE reads; one entry per CDR3 protein. The sample has about 30,000 distinct CDR3 sequences; under 6% are singletons. Sequencing input: whole blood. This TCR came from an adult who was a healthcare worker with PCR-confirmed SARS-CoV-2 infection or an uninfected control (not recorded which).

The CDR3 DNA reads TGTGCCAGCAGCTTAGCAGGGTTTTTAACAGATACGCAGTATTTT. Translated: CASSLAGFLTDTQYF. The chain employs TRBV7-6 and TRBJ2-3; D uncertain. This CDR3 comprises 15 residues. V dropped 0 bases and J dropped 3 bases, with 10 bases sitting between them. CDR1 is SGHVS and CDR2 is FNYEAQ in the germline V gene. Full variable domain (rest looked up from reference TRBV7-6 and TRBJ2-3): GAGVSQSPRYKVTKRGQDVALRCDPISGHVSLYWYRQALGQGPEFLTYFNYEAQQDKSGLPNDRFSAERPEGSISTLTIQRTEQRDSAMYRCASSLAGFLTDTQYFGPGTRLTVL.